This TCR beta chain stems from a study of cytomegalovirus exposure and HLA in healthy donors. Broader study findings: Listed as cytomegalovirus-associated were 150 to 200 TCR beta chains. Earlier results showed most TCR beta V segments being productive about 90% or about 30% of the time.

The germline V gene encodes CDR1 SNHLY and CDR2 FYNNEI. V was pared by 6 bases and J by 1 base, with 6 bases of the junction left unmatched. This CDR3 is 14 amino acids long. The primer mix had 60 Vbeta and 13 Jbeta primers. Repertoires were generated with immunoSEQ multiplex PCR, while TCRdb's copy carries only in-frame clones and drops some. In the table there are about 190,000 clones, approximately 84% of which are singletons. Healthy donors of bone marrow made up the group. As for this clone: No antigen is known for it.

This chain joins TRBV2 and TRBJ2-7, with 7 bases aligning to TRBD2. The clonotype comes from a woman in her fifties or sixties in good health and CMV-seropositive. Sequencing used PBMCs. The CDR3 sequence: CASSRGVLSYEQYF. As DNA, the CDR3 is TGTGCCAGCAGCCGGGGGGTTCTATCCTACGAGCAGTACTTC.